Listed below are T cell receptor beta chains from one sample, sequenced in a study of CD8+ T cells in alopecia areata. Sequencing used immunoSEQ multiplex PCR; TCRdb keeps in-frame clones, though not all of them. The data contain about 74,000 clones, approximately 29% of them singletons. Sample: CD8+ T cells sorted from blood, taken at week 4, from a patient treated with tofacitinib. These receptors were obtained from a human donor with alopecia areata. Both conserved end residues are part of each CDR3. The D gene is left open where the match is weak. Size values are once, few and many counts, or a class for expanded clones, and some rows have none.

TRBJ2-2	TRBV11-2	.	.	CASSLVSAANTGELFF	TGTGCCAGCAGCTTAGTATCTGCCGCGAACACCGGGGAGCTGTTTTTT
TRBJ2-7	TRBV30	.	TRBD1	CAWGTTGEEQYF	TGTGCCTGGGGGACCACAGGGGAAGAGCAGTACTTC
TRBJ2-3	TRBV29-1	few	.	CSVAGDTQYF	TGCAGCGTTGCCGGAGATACGCAGTATTTT
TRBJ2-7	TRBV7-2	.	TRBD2	CASSPGLAGAYEQYF	TGTGCCAGCAGCCCGGGACTAGCGGGGGCCTACGAGCAGTACTTC
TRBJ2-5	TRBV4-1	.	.	CASSQVGGAYQETQYF	TGCGCCAGCAGCCAAGTGGGGGGGGCCTACCAAGAGACCCAGTACTTC
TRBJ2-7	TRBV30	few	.	CAWSVSYEQYF	TGTGCCTGGAGTGTCTCCTACGAGCAGTACTTC
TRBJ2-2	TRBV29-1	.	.	CSAEGVGTNFTGELFF	TGCAGCGCCGAAGGGGTAGGGACAAATTTCACCGGGGAGCTGTTTTTT
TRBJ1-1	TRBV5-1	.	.	CASSALSHHEAFF	TGCGCCAGCAGTGCCTTATCCCATCATGAAGCTTTCTTT
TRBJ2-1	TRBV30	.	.	CAWSTRDYNEQFF	TGTGCCTGGAGCACAAGGGACTACAATGAGCAGTTCTTC
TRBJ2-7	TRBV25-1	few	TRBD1	CASSGLLTGRPQYF	TGTGCCAGCAGTGGGTTATTGACAGGGCGGCCGCAGTACTTC
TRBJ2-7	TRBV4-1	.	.	CASSQSTQDEQYF	TGCGCCAGCAGCCAAAGTACGCAGGACGAGCAGTACTTC
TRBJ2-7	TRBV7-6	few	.	CASSLTDSYEQYF	TGTGCCAGCAGCCTGACAGATTCCTACGAGCAGTACTTC